These 2 T cell receptor beta chains were sequenced from one sample in a study of PD-L1 blockade in urothelial cancer. Sequenced by immunoSEQ multiplex PCR; TCRdb stores in-frame clones only, minus some. The sample holds about 45,000 clones, about 91% seen once. Sequences were derived from PBMCs, sampled around atezolizumab (anti-PD-L1) treatment. These receptors all stem from a man older than 75 with urothelial cancer.

This rearrangement joins TRBV12-5 to TRBJ2-2; D call uncertain. Germline loops: CDR1 LGHNT, CDR2 FRNRAP. CDR3 length: 17 amino acids. V lost 0 bases, J lost 4 bases, and 15 bases lay in between. The CDR3 DNA follows: TGTGCTAGTGGTTTGGTACTCGGCAGTAGGAGCACCGGGGAGCTGTTTTTT. As protein: CASGLVLGSRSTGELFF.

The chain has TRBV21-1 and TRBJ2-7; whether TRBD1, the table's D call, matches the DNA was not checked. TRBV21-1 is flagged as a pseudogene. There are 15 residues in the CDR3. The CDR3 region has the DNA TGTGCCAGCAGCACCTCCCCGGGACAAATCCACGAGCAGTACTTC. Protein product: CASSTSPGQIHEQYF.